The 17 T cell receptor beta chains reported below all come from one sample, sequenced in a study of shared clonotypes between healthy human individuals. This table comes from immunoSEQ multiplex PCR, and its TCRdb copy is limited to in-frame clones, with some not included. The sample lists 2 million to 2.5 million clones, roughly 94% occurring once. The sequenced sample consisted of naive CD4+ T cells sorted from blood. The subset is: CD45RA+ positively selected. The source of these receptors is a man between 18 and 35 years old in good health.

The V call is TRBV6-5, the J call TRBJ1-6; TRBD1 aligns across 8 bases. The ends lost 6 bases at V and 5 bases at J; junction bases unmatched: 6. Germline V lookup: CDR1 MNHEY, CDR2 SVGAGI. The CDR3 is made up of 15 amino acids. The CDR3 protein is CASSYLTGDNSPLHF. The CDR3 coding sequence is TGTGCCAGCAGCTACCTGACAGGGGATAATTCACCCCTCCACTTT.

The J gene is TRBJ1-1, the V gene TRBV11-2; perhaps TRBD1 as D (5 bases). The CDR3 has 12 residues. Germline CDR1 is SGHAT and CDR2 is FQNNGV. The ends were cut back, 5 bases at V and 5 bases at J, with 9 bases in the middle. DNA for the CDR3: TGTGCCAGCAGCCTACGACAGACTGAAGCTTTCTTT. Its protein is CASSLRQTEAFF.

CDR3 residues: CASSSGQGLGNQPQHF. The CDR3 region has the DNA TGTGCCAGCAGTTCGGGACAGGGGCTTGGCAATCAGCCCCAGCATTTT. This rearrangement joins TRBV6-5 to TRBJ1-5; 10 nucleotides align to TRBD1. V lost 4 bases, J lost 2 bases, and 5 bases stayed unmatched. CDR1 and CDR2 (germline): MNHEY, SVGAGI. This CDR3 has 16 residues.

In the case of this clone: Other nucleotide sequences in the sample specify the same CDR3. The chain couples TRBV28 to TRBJ2-7, with D unclear. This CDR3 spans 11 amino acids. Trimming left V 5 bases short and J 2 bases short, with 4 bases between. Germline V CDR1 and CDR2: MDHEN, SYDVKM. CDR3 bases: TGTGCCAGCAGTCGTACCTACGAGCAGTACTTC. Amino acid sequence: CASSRTYEQYF.

The rearrangement links TRBV30 to TRBJ2-2, with D perhaps matching TRBD1 (5 bases). Germline CDR1 GTSNPN, CDR2 SVGIG (reference sequence). The ends were cut back, 3 bases at V and 5 bases at J, with 13 bases in the middle. CDR3 size: 14 residues. The CDR3 reads CAWRGRVATGELFF. CDR3 coding DNA: TGTGCCTGGAGGGGCAGGGTGGCGACCGGGGAGCTGTTTTTT.

This clone was counted once. The chain carries TRBV15 and TRBJ2-2; 9 positions match TRBD2. Germline values: CDR1 LNHNV, CDR2 YYDKDF (reference sequence). J gave up 6 bases and V 5 bases, and 10 bases lay outside the gene matches. The CDR3 length is 16 residues. CDR3 nucleotides: TGTGCCACCAGCGCCCGACTAGCGGCCTGGGCCGGGGAGCTGTTTTTT. As protein: CATSARLAAWAGELFF.

Remarks on this clone: This sample also contains other DNA sequences that code for the same CDR3. This chain uses TRBV7-9 with TRBJ2-2, with D possibly being TRBD1 or TRBD2 (5 bases each). The CDR3 sequence is 16 residues long. CDR1 and CDR2 from the germline V gene are SEHNR and FQNEAQ (reference sequence). Trimming shortened V by 4 bases and J by 2 bases, and 14 bases separated the two germline ends. This CDR3 is CASSSSGTGNTGELFF. CDR3 bases: TGTGCCAGCAGCTCCTCCGGGACCGGTAACACCGGGGAGCTGTTTTTT.

Details on this clone: Relative to the germline gene, one junction end is altered; a read error may explain this. The chain is built from TRBV2 and TRBJ2-2; tentative D call: TRBD1 (5 bases). This CDR3 comprises 14 residues. CDR1 and CDR2 from the germline V gene are SNHLY and FYNNEI. The CDR3 sequence is CASREDRYTGELFF. In DNA form, the CDR3 reads TGTGCCAGCAGGGAAGACAGATACACCGGGGAGCTGTTTTTT. Together with reference TRBV2 and TRBJ2-2, the CDR3 gives the full variable domain: EPEVTQTPSHQVTQMGQEVILRCVPISNHLYFYWYRQILGQKVEFLVSFYNNEISEKSEIFDDQFSVERPDGSNFTLKIRSTKLEDSAMYFCASREDRYTGELFFGEGSRLTVL.

The chain employs TRBV2 and TRBJ1-4, with unresolved D. Germline values: CDR1 SNHLY, CDR2 FYNNEI. The CDR3 sequence is 14 residues long. Deletions cut 5 bases from V and 6 bases from J, with 13 bases between. This chain's CDR3 is CASSLSGDHEKLFF. CDR3 sequence (DNA): TGTGCCAGCAGTCTTTCGGGAGACCATGAAAAACTGTTTTTT.

The V and J genes are TRBV30 and TRBJ1-6, with D possibly TRBD1 on 6 matching bases. The CDR3 runs to 14 residues. V was trimmed by 2 bases and J by 7 bases, leaving 12 bases between them. Germline CDR1 and CDR2: GTSNPN and SVGIG (reference sequence). CDR3 in amino acids: CAWSTGSGNSPLHF. CDR3 DNA: TGTGCCTGGAGTACAGGGTCGGGGAATTCACCCCTCCACTTT.

A note on this clone: The same CDR3 is also encoded by other DNA sequences in this sample. This rearrangement joins TRBV5-1 to TRBJ1-5; weak D call: TRBD1 (6 bases). Trimming left V 4 bases short and J 0 bases short, with 11 bases between. Germline CDR1 reads SGHRS; CDR2 reads YFSETQ. The length of the CDR3 is 15 residues. The CDR3 bases are TGCGCCAGCAGCCCGACAGGAAATAGCAATCAGCCCCAGCATTTT. Its protein product is CASSPTGNSNQPQHF. Full variable domain (remainder filled in from reference TRBV5-1 and TRBJ1-5): KAGVTQTPRYLIKTRGQQVTLSCSPISGHRSVSWYQQTPGQGLQFLFEYFSETQRNKGNFPGRFSGRQFSNSRSEMNVSTLELGDSALYLCASSPTGNSNQPQHFGDGTRLSIL.

The genes are TRBV10-3 and TRBJ2-2, with TRBD2 matching over 8 bases. Trimming at V came to 9 bases and at J to 3 bases, leaving 6 bases not matched to a gene. This CDR3 is built from 14 residues. The germline V gene has CDR1 ENHRY and CDR2 SYGVKD. The CDR3 DNA sequence: TGTGCCATGTCGGGGACTAGGGACACCGGGGAGCTGTTTTTT. Amino acid sequence: CAMSGTRDTGELFF.

Remarks on this clone: At one end the junction does not follow the germline gene, possibly because of a read error. V usage is TRBV7-9 and J usage is TRBJ1-4; maybe TRBD1 (5 bases). CDR1 and CDR2 from the germline V gene are SEHNR and FQNEAQ (reference sequence). The length of the CDR3 is 14 residues. This CDR3 is CASTLGVSSEKLLF. The CDR3 region has the DNA TGTGCCAGCACCCTAGGGGTTTCGAGTGAAAAACTGCTTTTT. The full variable domain, in which reference TRBV7-9 and TRBJ1-4 provide the parts outside the CDR3, is DTGVSQNPRHKITKRGQNVTFRCDPISEHNRLYWYRQTLGQGPEFLTYFQNEAQLEKSRLLSDRFSAERPKGSFSTLEIQRTEQGDSAMYLCASTLGVSSEKLLFGSGTQLSVL.

There are a few counts of this clone. The chain employs TRBV4-3 and TRBJ2-1; TRBD1 might be the D (5 bases). Germline-derived CDR1 and CDR2 are LGHNA and YSLEER. V gave up 1 base and J gave up 4 bases, with 14 bases separating them. The length of the CDR3 is 16 residues. CDR3 sequence: CASSQAQGQAYNEQFF. DNA of the CDR3: TGCGCCAGCAGCCAAGCTCAGGGCCAGGCTTACAATGAGCAGTTCTTC.

The chain couples TRBV6-1 to TRBJ2-7; 7 nucleotides align to TRBD1. There are 15 residues in the CDR3. With V trimmed by 4 bases and J by 1 base, 7 bases remained unmatched. CDR1 MNHNS and CDR2 SASEGT come from the germline V gene. CDR3 DNA sequence: TGTGCCAGCAGTGTACAGGGGACAAATTCCTACGAGCAGTACTTC. It yields the protein CASSVQGTNSYEQYF.

Regarding this clone: The identical CDR3 is also encoded by other nucleotide sequences in the sample. The rearrangement joins TRBV18 to TRBJ1-1; 9 nucleotides align to TRBD1. The CDR3 totals 14 residues. The ends lost 4 bases at V and 5 bases at J; junction bases unmatched: 5. CDR1 is KGHSH, CDR2 LQKENI, per germline. CDR3 sequence reads: CASSLTGGTTEAFF. The CDR3 region has the DNA TGTGCCAGCTCACTAACAGGGGGCACGACTGAAGCTTTCTTT.

The J gene is TRBJ2-5, the V gene TRBV2; D may be TRBD2 (6 bases). Trimming cost V 6 bases and J 5 bases, with 16 bases left between them. This CDR3 has 14 amino acids. CDR1 and CDR2 (germline): SNHLY, FYNNEI. CDR3 bases: TGTGCCAGCAGGCTAGGAGAGGGGAGGGAGACCCAGTACTTC. This codes for CASRLGEGRETQYF.